These 22 T cell receptor beta chains were sequenced from one sample in a study of cytomegalovirus exposure and HLA in healthy donors. A multiplex PCR was run with 60 Vbeta primers and 13 Jbeta primers. Libraries were prepared by immunoSEQ multiplex PCR; TCRdb keeps only in-frame clonotypes and omits some of them. The table lists about 150,000 clones, 80% to 90% of them singletons. The sample consisted of PBMCs. The receptors here all came from a woman aged 40 to 55 in good health and CMV-seropositive.

The rearrangement joins TRBV28 to TRBJ2-5, with D tentatively TRBD1 (5 bases). Trimming took 8 bases from V and 5 from J, leaving 15 bases between them. Germline CDR1 reads MDHEN; CDR2 reads SYDVKM. This CDR3 has 13 residues. The CDR3 nucleotides read TGTGCCAGCGTGGCAGGGAATGTGGAGACCCAGTACTTC. Protein sequence: CASVAGNVETQYF.

A word on this clone: The sample contains more than one DNA sequence encoding this CDR3. The CDR3 DNA reads as TGCGCCAGCAGCTCCGCAGGGGGCCCTTATGGCTACACCTTC. It specifies CASSSAGGPYGYTF. The chain recombines TRBV5-1 with TRBJ1-2; TRBD1 matches at 8 bases. The germline V gene encodes CDR1 SGHRS and CDR2 YFSETQ. The V and J ends lost 3 bases and 5 bases, in that order; junction bases with no gene match: 6. CDR3 size: 14 residues.

The chain employs TRBV29-1 and TRBJ1-1; D unresolved. CDR1 is SQVTM, CDR2 ANQGSEA, per germline. CDR3 length: 13 amino acids. V was clipped by 4 bases and J by 4 bases, with 13 bases between them. DNA of the CDR3: TGCAGCGTTGGACTCCTGGTTAGCACTGAAGCTTTCTTT. Its protein product is CSVGLLVSTEAFF.

The count of this clone is one. The rearrangement joins TRBV6-5 to TRBJ2-1, with D possibly matching TRBD2 (5 bases). There are 15 residues in the CDR3. CDR1 is MNHEY and CDR2 is SVGAGI in the germline V gene. V lost 6 bases, J lost 4 bases, and 16 bases lay in between. CDR3 sequence reads: CASSNDYRIYNEQFF. CDR3 in DNA: TGTGCCAGCAGCAATGACTACCGGATATACAATGAGCAGTTCTTC.

The chain links TRBV30 to TRBJ1-1; D perhaps matches TRBD1 (5 bases). Germline V CDR1 and CDR2: GTSNPN, SVGIG (reference sequence). The CDR3 is 15 residues long. V was clipped by 4 bases and J by 1 base, with 16 bases between them. The DNA for the CDR3 is TGTGCCTGGAAGTGGAGGGGTTCTTGGAACACTGAAGCTTTCTTT. Its protein is CAWKWRGSWNTEAFF. Full variable domain (rest looked up from reference TRBV30 and TRBJ1-1): SQTIHQWPATLVQPVGSPLSLECTVEGTSNPNLYWYRQAAGRGLQLLFYSVGIGQISSEVPQNLSASRPQDRQFILSSKKLLLSDSGFYLCAWKWRGSWNTEAFFGQGTRLTVV.

This sequence joins TRBV29-1 and TRBJ2-3, with D uncertain. Germline CDR1 SQVTM, CDR2 ANQGSEA. V was clipped by 4 bases and J by 6 bases, with 14 bases between them. This CDR3 spans 13 amino acids. This chain's CDR3 is CSVVGRFSDTQYF. CDR3 DNA: TGCAGCGTTGTTGGCAGGTTTTCGGATACGCAGTATTTT.

The chain uses TRBV19 and TRBJ2-6; no definite D call. The CDR3 has 15 amino acids. The V and J ends lost 6 bases and 2 bases respectively, with 11 bases between them. CDR1 is LNHDA and CDR2 is SQIVND in the germline V gene (reference sequence). For the CDR3, the DNA is TGTGCCAGTAGCCCAGGCAGGCCTGGGGCCAACGTCCTGACTTTC. Amino acid sequence: CASSPGRPGANVLTF.

The rearrangement joins TRBV29-1 to TRBJ1-2; a weak D match, TRBD1 (5 bases). Germline-derived CDR1 and CDR2 are SQVTM and ANQGSEA. V shed 3 bases and J shed 7 bases, with 12 bases lying between them. This CDR3 has 12 amino acids. The CDR3 loop is CSVEPGRGGYTF. The CDR3 DNA sequence: TGCAGCGTTGAGCCCGGGAGGGGTGGCTACACCTTC.

This sequence joins TRBV7-2 and TRBJ1-6; TRBD1 matches 7 bases. This CDR3 comprises 18 residues. The V gene end was trimmed by 0 bases and the J gene end by 1 base; junction bases not matched to a gene: 6. Per the germline V gene, CDR1 is SGHTA and CDR2 is FQGNSA. The CDR3, as DNA: TGTGCCAGCAGCTTAGCAGGAGGGGGCGCGTCCTATAATTCACCCCTCCACTTT. Its protein product is CASSLAGGGASYNSPLHF.

The V and J genes are TRBV28 and TRBJ2-1, with 15 positions matching TRBD2. With 6 bases clipped from V and 7 bases from J, the junction kept 10 bases outside the gene matches. Per the germline V gene, CDR1 is MDHEN and CDR2 is SYDVKM. The CDR3 spans 17 residues. The DNA of the CDR3 is TGTGCCAGCAGAGGACTAGCGGGAGGGTTGCCCCTTAATGAGCAGTTCTTC. It encodes CASRGLAGGLPLNEQFF.

The V and J genes are TRBV13 and TRBJ2-1; TRBD2 matches 8 bases. J gave up 8 bases and V 3 bases, and 9 bases lay outside the gene matches. The CDR3 totals 15 residues. The germline V gene encodes CDR1 PRHDT and CDR2 FYEKMQ (reference sequence). The CDR3 spells CASSLLGTSLYEQFF. As DNA, the CDR3 is TGTGCCAGCAGCTTGCTTGGGACTAGTCTCTATGAGCAGTTCTTC.

This rearrangement joins TRBV2 to TRBJ2-1; TRBD1 agrees at 7 bases. The CDR3 runs to 15 residues. Germline CDR1 is SNHLY and CDR2 is FYNNEI. Trimming removed 6 bases from V and 0 bases from J; junction bases left unmatched: 5. The CDR3 sequence is CASRADRSSYNEQFF. Written as DNA, the CDR3 is TGTGCCAGCAGGGCGGACAGGAGCTCCTACAATGAGCAGTTCTTC.

The chain is built from TRBV6-1 and TRBJ1-2; a possible D gene is TRBD1 (6 bases). Per germline, CDR1 MNHNS and CDR2 SASEGT. The CDR3 spans 14 residues. Trimming cost V 3 bases and J 2 bases, with 10 bases left between them. The CDR3 DNA reads as TGTGCCAGCAGTGAGTACAGGGAAAACTATGGCTACACCTTC. It specifies CASSEYRENYGYTF.

The chain has TRBV5-1 and TRBJ2-2; 7 positions match TRBD2. Looked up from germline, CDR1 is SGHRS and CDR2 is YFSETQ. The CDR3 totals 15 residues. V gave up 5 bases and J gave up 4 bases; unmatched junction bases: 8. The CDR3 bases are TGCGCCAGCAGTAAAAGCGGGGAGGCCACCGGGGAGCTGTTTTTT. It translates to CASSKSGEATGELFF.

The chain has TRBV10-3 and TRBJ1-2, with TRBD1 as a possible D gene (5 bases). Looked up from germline, CDR1 is ENHRY and CDR2 is SYGVKD. The germline V and J ends were trimmed by 1 base and 5 bases, with 17 bases remaining between them. The length of the CDR3 is 16 residues. CDR3 coding DNA: TGTGCCATCAGTGAGTTGGGGACTCGACCCGAGTATGGCTACACCTTC. It codes for CAISELGTRPEYGYTF.

The J gene is TRBJ2-3, the V gene TRBV6-5, with a possible D match to TRBD2 (5 bases). There are 14 residues in the CDR3. Trimming cost V 0 bases and J 3 bases, with 7 bases left between them. CDR1 and CDR2 from the germline V gene are MNHEY and SVGAGI. The CDR3 DNA sequence: TGTGCCAGCAGTTACTCGCGGGTAACAGATACGCAGTATTTT. Translation: CASSYSRVTDTQYF.

This chain's CDR3 is CASSLEGTSGTREQYF. CDR3 coding DNA: TGTGCCAGCAGCTTAGAGGGGACTAGCGGGACTCGGGAGCAGTACTTC. The rearrangement links TRBV7-2 to TRBJ2-7; 13 bases match TRBD2. This CDR3 is built from 16 residues. Germline CDR1 reads SGHTA; CDR2 reads FQGNSA. Trimming removed 1 base from V and 7 bases from J; junction bases left unmatched: 7. Full variable domain (remainder filled in from reference TRBV7-2 and TRBJ2-7): GAGVSQSPSNKVTEKGKDVELRCDPISGHTALYWYRQSLGQGLEFLIYFQGNSAPDKSGLPSDRFSAERTGGSVSTLTIQRTQQEDSAVYLCASSLEGTSGTREQYFGPGTRLTVT.

The genes are TRBV15 and TRBJ2-5; D is possibly TRBD2 (6 bases). Germline V CDR1 and CDR2: LNHNV, YYDKDF (reference sequence). This CDR3 spans 15 amino acids. With 3 bases removed from V and 3 bases from J, the gap between germline ends came to 14 bases. DNA for the CDR3: TGTGCCACCAGCAGCCTCCGGGGGAAAGAAGAGACCCAGTACTTC. This encodes CATSSLRGKEETQYF.

A few counts support this clone. The chain uses TRBV5-1 and TRBJ1-6, with TRBD1 identical over 7 bases. The CDR3 consists of 15 residues. Germline assignment: CDR1 SGHRS and CDR2 YFSETQ. V lost 0 bases to trimming and J lost 10 bases; unmatched junction nucleotides: 7. CDR3 region: CASSLAGRGESPLHF. The DNA of the CDR3 is TGCGCCAGCAGCTTGGCCGGCAGGGGGGAGTCACCCCTCCACTTT.

This clone was seen only a few times. The chain recombines TRBV7-9 with TRBJ1-2; 7 nucleotides align to TRBD1. The CDR3 is 11 amino acids. J was trimmed by 6 bases and V by 11 bases; bases with no gene match: 6. Germline CDR1 SEHNR, CDR2 FQNEAQ (reference sequence). In DNA form, the CDR3 reads TGTGCCGATTCAGGGGGTAATGGCTACACCTTC. Protein: CADSGGNGYTF.

The chain is built from TRBV19 and TRBJ2-2; D might be TRBD1 (6 bases). V gave up 3 bases and J gave up 8 bases, with 10 bases separating them. The V gene's germline CDR1 is LNHDA and CDR2 SQIVND (reference sequence). CDR3 size: 13 residues. CDR3 in DNA: TGTGCCAGTAGTATTACAGGGAGTGGGGAGCTGTTTTTT. This translates into CASSITGSGELFF.

In DNA form, the CDR3 reads TGTGCCAGCAGACCGACTGCCTCTTCCTACAATGAGCAGTTCTTC. This translates into CASRPTASSYNEQFF. The chain is built from TRBV6-5 and TRBJ2-1, with D unresolved. The V gene lost 6 bases and the J gene lost 1 base, with 13 bases spanning the gap. This CDR3 is built from 15 residues. Looked up from germline, CDR1 is MNHEY and CDR2 is SVGAGI.